This section outlines one T cell receptor (beta chain) sequence together with its context. Its specificity is unknown. This specimen belongs to a study of shared clonotypes between healthy human individuals. Per the original methods: With immunoSEQ giving junction-only sequences and no quality scores, filtering differed. Measured with immunoSEQ multiplex PCR; TCRdb has only the in-frame clones, and not every one. V, J and clone size reflect that table, while D and trimming were determined from the DNA. In the table there are some 690,000 clones, 90% of which are singletons. The donors were adults (healthy and HIV-negative) with no recent acute infections or vaccinations. Study-level points and caveats: It was observed that 5% to 6.5% of naive CD4 clonotypes were shared across a handful of donors.

The source material was memory CD8+ T cells from PBMCs. Specified subset: CD45RO+ cells pooled with CCR7-negative TemRA cells. The origin of this receptor is a man between 18 and 35 years old in good health. Some clones in this sample may be carry-over from other donors' samples.

For the CDR3, the DNA is TGTGCCAGCAGCACCCACAGGGAATACTCCTACGAGCAGTACTTC. It codes for CASSTHREYSYEQYF. V is TRBV7-9 and J is TRBJ2-7, with D possibly TRBD1 on 6 matching bases. The CDR3 is 15 residues long. The V end was cut by 5 bases, the J end by 0 bases, with 14 bases between. CDR1 SEHNR and CDR2 FQNEAQ come from the germline V gene (reference sequence).